This entry lists 20 T cell receptor beta chains sequenced from one sample in a study of graft-versus-host responses after intestinal transplantation. The protocol was immunoSEQ multiplex PCR, while the TCRdb copy is restricted to in-frame clones and leaves out a portion. The data hold 85,000 to 100,000 clones, with roughly 88% observed a single time. These receptors' targets are unknown. Sequencing was performed on unstimulated CD4+ T cells sorted from spleen or lymph node cells, taken before intestinal transplant. The receptor set was obtained from a human donor who received an intestinal transplant.

The rearrangement links TRBV9 to TRBJ2-5, with 9 bases matching TRBD2. Germline V gives CDR1 SGDLS, CDR2 YYNGEE. The CDR3 is 17 amino acids. Unmatched junction bases numbered 15, after V lost 4 bases and J lost 5 bases. The CDR3 region is CASSPRGAGGGWETQYF. CDR3 bases: TGTGCCAGCAGCCCCCGGGGAGCGGGGGGCGGGTGGGAGACCCAGTACTTC. The full variable domain, in which reference TRBV9 and TRBJ2-5 provide the parts outside the CDR3, is DSGVTQTPKHLITATGQRVTLRCSPRSGDLSVYWYQQSLDQGLQFLIQYYNGEERAKGNILERFSAQQFPDLHSELNLSSLELGDSALYFCASSPRGAGGGWETQYFGPGTRLLVL.

This clone has a single count. The same CDR3 is also encoded by other DNA sequences in this sample. The chain combines TRBV6-1 with TRBJ2-3, with 14 bases identical to TRBD2. This CDR3 has 17 residues. Germline assignment: CDR1 MNHNS and CDR2 SASEGT. V lost 4 bases and J lost 5; bases outside the gene matches: 8. For the CDR3, the DNA is TGTGCCAGCAGTGGAGGAGAAGGACTAGCGGGAGGAGATACGCAGTATTTT. As protein: CASSGGEGLAGGDTQYF.

V usage is TRBV19 and J usage is TRBJ2-5; TRBD2 is a possible D gene (5 bases). The V end lost 5 bases, the J end lost 7 bases, and 14 bases lay between the germline ends. Germline values: CDR1 LNHDA, CDR2 SQIVND (reference sequence). The CDR3 contains 13 residues. CDR3: CASSPQTTATQYF. CDR3 DNA: TGTGCCAGTAGTCCACAGACTACCGCGACCCAGTACTTC.

This CDR3 reads CASSLADSYNEQFF. DNA for the CDR3: TGTGCCAGCAGCTTGGCAGACTCCTACAATGAGCAGTTCTTC. This chain uses TRBV5-5 with TRBJ2-1; D is unclear. Germline CDR1 is SGHKS and CDR2 is YYEKEE (reference sequence). V lost 0 bases and J lost 0, with 4 bases in between. The length of the CDR3 is 14 residues.

This clone showed up just once. The V call is TRBV29-1, the J call TRBJ1-1; D possibly corresponds to TRBD1 (5 bases). This CDR3 spans 12 amino acids. The V end was cut by 7 bases, the J end by 6 bases, with 15 bases between. CDR1 SQVTM and CDR2 ANQGSEA come from the germline V gene. DNA of the CDR3: TGCAGCGCTGGGGGGATAGCGGCTGAAGCTTTCTTT. Protein sequence: CSAGGIAAEAFF.

The chain uses TRBV7-2 and TRBJ1-1; D unresolved. This CDR3 is 13 amino acids long. Germline V gives CDR1 SGHTA, CDR2 FQGNSA. V was cut by 5 bases and J by 5 bases, with 12 bases left in between. CDR3 nucleotides: TGTGCCAGCAGCGCCTCCCCCGGGACTGAAGCTTTCTTT. This encodes CASSASPGTEAFF.

The genes are TRBV11-2 and TRBJ2-7; TRBD2 aligns across 7 bases. The ends lost 5 bases at V and 4 bases at J; junction bases unmatched: 11. The CDR3 totals 15 residues. Germline CDR1 and CDR2: SGHAT and FQNNGV. CDR3 nucleotides: TGTGCCAGCAGCCCCCTGCGGGGGACCAAATACGAGCAGTACTTC. As protein: CASSPLRGTKYEQYF.

The chain is built from TRBV5-1 and TRBJ2-5; tentative D call: TRBD1 (5 bases). The CDR3 covers 14 residues. The germline V gene encodes CDR1 SGHRS and CDR2 YFSETQ. Trimming shortened V by 7 bases and J by 4 bases, and 17 bases separated the two germline ends. CDR3 loop: CASVQGTIGETQYF. The CDR3 region has the DNA TGCGCCAGCGTCCAGGGCACCATAGGAGAGACCCAGTACTTC.

This chain connects TRBV19 to TRBJ1-1, with 10 nucleotides matching TRBD1. Trimming removed 7 bases from V and 5 bases from J; junction bases left unmatched: 4. This CDR3 comprises 13 residues. Germline lookup yields CDR1 LNHDA and CDR2 SQIVND (reference sequence). The CDR3 DNA reads TGTGCCAGTACCCGACAGGGGGCAACTGAAGCTTTCTTT. Its protein is CASTRQGATEAFF.

The V and J genes are TRBV18 and TRBJ1-5, with 12 bases identical to TRBD1. Germline CDR1 KGHSH, CDR2 LQKENI. After removal of 3 bases from V and 0 bases from J, the junction contained 12 bases not matched to a gene. CDR3 size: 20 residues. The chain's CDR3 is CASSPRGTGGVRGSNQPQHF. Here the CDR3 DNA reads TGTGCCAGCTCACCTCGCGGGACAGGGGGCGTACGGGGTAGCAATCAGCCCCAGCATTTT.

This chain connects TRBV15 to TRBJ2-5; 11 bases match TRBD2. Germline loops: CDR1 LNHNV, CDR2 YYDKDF (reference sequence). There are 15 residues in the CDR3. V shed 5 bases, J shed 2 bases, and the junction held 4 bases outside the gene matches. CDR3: CATSPLAGAQETQYF. For the CDR3, the DNA is TGTGCCACCAGCCCACTAGCGGGGGCTCAAGAGACCCAGTACTTC.

This clone was seen just once. The CDR3 DNA reads TGCGCCAGCAGCACTACCCCCGGGACTAACTCAAACATTCAGTACTTC. As protein: CASSTTPGTNSNIQYF. The J gene is TRBJ2-4, the V gene TRBV4-1, with 7 positions matching TRBD2. The trim removed 5 bases at V and 6 bases at J, leaving 13 bases unmatched. This CDR3 comprises 16 residues. Looked up from germline, CDR1 is MGHRA and CDR2 is YSYEKL.

This chain links TRBV18 with TRBJ2-7, with TRBD2 identical over 12 bases. Trimming cost V 3 bases and J 2 bases; bases outside gene matches: 5. The CDR3 sequence is 16 residues long. From germline, CDR1 is KGHSH and CDR2 LQKENI. The DNA for the CDR3 is TGTGCCAGCTCACCGCCACTAGCGGGGGGCCCCTACGAGCAGTACTTC. Its translation: CASSPPLAGGPYEQYF.

As concerns this clone: One junction end disagrees with the germline gene, perhaps due to a read error. The chain has TRBV6-6 and TRBJ1-5; TRBD1 matches at 8 bases. The length of the CDR3 is 11 residues. The germline CDR1 and CDR2 sequences are MNHNY and SVGAGI (reference sequence). The CDR3 loop reads CASSPGQAPAF. In DNA form, the CDR3 reads TGTGCCAGCAGTCCGGGACAGGCCCCAGCATTT.

The rearrangement uses TRBV18 and TRBJ1-4; possibly TRBD1 for D (5 bases). The V end lost 3 bases, the J end lost 6 bases, and 11 bases lay between the germline ends. In germline, CDR1 is KGHSH, CDR2 LQKENI. CDR3 size: 14 residues. CDR3 in DNA: TGTGCCAGCTCACCGTCCAGGGATGATGAAAAACTGTTTTTT. Translating it yields CASSPSRDDEKLFF. Looking up the rest from reference TRBV18 and TRBJ1-4 gives the full variable domain: NAGVMQNPRHLVRRRGQEARLRCSPMKGHSHVYWYRQLPEEGLKFMVYLQKENIIDESGMPKERFSAEFPKEGPSILRIQQVVRGDSAAYFCASSPSRDDEKLFFGSGTQLSVL.

V usage is TRBV21-1 and J usage is TRBJ2-7; the table's D call, TRBD1, was not checked against the DNA. TRBV21-1 corresponds to a pseudogene. The CDR3 is 15 amino acids. The CDR3 reads CASSAPPGQPYEQYF. CDR3 coding DNA: TGTGCCAGCAGCGCACCACCGGGACAGCCCTACGAGCAGTACTTC.

V gene TRBV9 combines with J gene TRBJ2-5, with a tentative D call TRBD2 (5 bases). Trimming removed 0 bases at V and 5 bases at J, with 23 bases between. The germline gives CDR1 SGDLS, CDR2 YYNGEE. The CDR3 has 18 amino acids. CDR3 nucleotide sequence: TGTGCCAGCAGCGTAGAGGGTTCCGAGGGTGCTAGCTGGGAGACCCAGTACTTC. It translates to CASSVEGSEGASWETQYF.

The V call is TRBV7-8, the J call TRBJ1-5, with D tentatively TRBD1 (5 bases). This CDR3 region has 18 residues. The germline V gene has CDR1 SGHVS and CDR2 FQNEAQ. Trimming pared 1 base from V and 2 bases from J, leaving 18 bases between. The CDR3 sequence is CASSLVPDPGWGNQPQHF. CDR3 sequence (DNA): TGTGCCAGCAGCTTAGTACCAGACCCAGGGTGGGGCAATCAGCCCCAGCATTTT. The full variable domain, its missing parts supplied by reference TRBV7-8 and TRBJ1-5, is GAGVSQSPRYKVAKRGQDVALRCDPISGHVSLFWYQQALGQGPEFLTYFQNEAQLDKSGLPSDRFFAERPEGSVSTLKIQRTQQEDSAVYLCASSLVPDPGWGNQPQHFGDGTRLSIL.

The CDR3 is CASSFRTGRRKSGANVLTF. The DNA for the CDR3 is TGTGCCAGTAGTTTTAGGACAGGGAGGAGAAAATCTGGGGCCAACGTCCTGACTTTC. The rearrangement uses TRBV19 and TRBJ2-6; 8 bases fit TRBD1. Germline lookup yields CDR1 LNHDA and CDR2 SQIVND (reference sequence). This CDR3 is built from 19 residues. The V segment lost 5 bases and the J segment 1 base; nucleotides outside the gene matches: 13.

This chain connects TRBV7-2 to TRBJ1-1; no definite D call. This CDR3 is built from 15 residues. Germline V gene data show CDR1 as SGHTA and CDR2 as FQGNSA. Trimming stripped 1 base from V and 4 bases from J, with 13 bases between. The CDR3 DNA sequence: TGTGCCAGCAGCTTAGGAGGCACGATGGGCACTGAAGCTTTCTTT. Translation gives CASSLGGTMGTEAFF.